This T cell receptor (beta chain) was documented in a study of tissue T cells after allogeneic stem cell transplantation. The CDR3 has 11 residues. Germline assignment: CDR1 LGHDT and CDR2 YNNKQL (reference sequence). V lost 6 bases, J lost 3 bases, and 6 bases lay in between. As for time point: mouse harvest day 14 after allogeneic transplant. Mouse grafts combined 10^7 T-cell-depleted bone marrow cells with 10^6 splenic CD5+ T cells. This table comes from immunoSEQ multiplex PCR, and its TCRdb copy is limited to in-frame clones, with some not included. The sample shows around 2,900 clones, roughly 50% of them seen only once. As to this clone: The genes are named according to mouse. The read finishes 1 residue shy of the CDR3 end, and the germline J gene is used to complete it.

The sequenced sample consisted of gut tissue. The chain joins TRBV4 to TRBJ2-7; no clear D gene. The TCR originated in a female BALB/c mouse given C57BL/6 T cells with graft-versus-host disease after an allogeneic hematopoietic cell transplant. CDR3 residues: CASSVLYEQYF. The covered CDR3 bases are TGTGCCAGCAGTGTCCTCTATGAACAGTAC.